This TCR beta chain was recovered during a study of blood T cells in healthy people across ages. The CDR3 totals 11 residues. From germline, CDR1 is LGHNT and CDR2 FRNRAP. V lost 3 bases to trimming and J lost 6 bases, with 3 bases between them. For the second PCR, which ran for 7 to 11 cycles, a sample-barcoded 5' primer and a J-beta primer mix were used. MiXCR, run by TCRdb on the 5' RACE reads, gives a single entry per CDR3 protein. The sample yields fewer than 2 million distinct CDR3 sequences, roughly two fifths seen once. This clonotype was seen more than once but under ten times. Material for sequencing was blood. The sequence was obtained from a human donor in good health. This chain links TRBV12-5 with TRBJ2-1; D call uncertain. The chain's CDR3 is CASGFINEQFF. The CDR3 nucleotides are TGTGCTAGTGGTTTTATCAATGAGCAGTTCTTC.